This TCR beta chain is from a study of T cells expressing NK-cell markers. Study-wide background: The study drew TCR beta repertoires from sorted CD3+CD56+NKG2C+, CD3+CD56+NKG2C- and CD3+CD56-NKG2C+ T cells.

The CDR3 runs 12 residues. Germline CDR1 reads DFQATT; CDR2 reads SNEGSKA (reference sequence). Each CDR3 protein gets one entry in TCRdb, which reprocessed the 5' RACE reads and gives no DNA. Across about 540,000 distinct CDR3 sequences, the top ten clones capture under 4.5% of the sample. The chain carries TRBV20-1 and TRBJ2-4. Sequencing was done on a sample of blood T cells: a sorted CD56 or NKG2C T cell subset, CD4+ or CD8+ T cells, or bulk PBMC T cells (not recorded which). The TCR comes from a man aged 18 to 35 in good health. The CDR3 is CSAKGPNNIQYF.